Following are 20 T cell receptor beta chains from one sample sequenced in a study of blood T cell repertoires in COVID-19. Using immunoSEQ multiplex PCR, the repertoire was profiled, and TCRdb retains in-frame clones only, with some absent. The sample yields roughly 320,000 clones, over 75% seen once. The sequenced sample consisted of peripheral blood. All receptors come from a human donor in a cohort sampled during active COVID-19.

This rearrangement joins TRBV7-9 to TRBJ2-3; D is ambiguous. The CDR3 has 15 residues. V lost 5 bases, J lost 1 base, and 13 bases lay in between. CDR1 is SEHNR, CDR2 FQNEAQ, per germline (reference sequence). Written as DNA, the CDR3 is TGTGCCAGCAGCAATTCCCTATACCGCACAGATACGCAGTATTTT. Amino acid sequence: CASSNSLYRTDTQYF.

V is TRBV13 and J is TRBJ2-1, with a possible D match to TRBD2 (5 bases). CDR3 length: 12 residues. CDR1 is PRHDT and CDR2 is FYEKMQ in the germline V gene (reference sequence). Deletions cut 5 bases from V and 10 bases from J, with 12 bases between. CDR3 nucleotides: TGTGCCAGCAGCGGACGGACTGGAGAGCAGTTCTTC. Translating gives CASSGRTGEQFF.

This clone appeared once. The genes are TRBV12-5 and TRBJ2-7, with 10 bases fitting TRBD1. V was clipped by 6 bases and J by 6 bases; unmatched bases: 8. Germline V gene sequence: CDR1 LGHNT, CDR2 FRNRAP. The CDR3 consists of 14 residues. The CDR3 here is CASGYGTGVLEQYF. The CDR3 nucleotides read TGTGCTAGTGGCTACGGGACAGGGGTACTCGAGCAGTACTTC.

The gene calls are TRBV2 and TRBJ2-3; TRBD2 matches 9 bases. CDR3 length equals 14 residues. Germline V gene sequence: CDR1 SNHLY, CDR2 FYNNEI. Trimming cost V 5 bases and J 2 bases; bases outside gene matches: 2. The CDR3 DNA is TGTGCCAGCAGTATAGCGGGGGTCACAGATACGCAGTATTTT. This encodes CASSIAGVTDTQYF.

The CDR3: CASSLLAGGRADTQYF. CDR3 coding DNA: TGTGCCAGCAGCTTACTAGCGGGGGGAAGAGCAGATACGCAGTATTTT. This chain connects TRBV7-9 to TRBJ2-3; 11 bases line up with TRBD2. Germline CDR1 reads SEHNR; CDR2 reads FQNEAQ (reference sequence). The CDR3 is 16 residues long. The V and J ends lost 2 bases and 4 bases, in that order; junction bases with no gene match: 5.

The V call is TRBV5-4, the J call TRBJ2-7; D is uncertain. The CDR3 is 12 residues long. V was pared by 9 bases and J by 0 bases, with 10 bases between. Germline-derived CDR1 and CDR2 are SGHNT and YYREEE (reference sequence). The CDR3 spells CAMRLNSYEQYF. As DNA, the CDR3 is TGTGCCATGAGACTGAACTCCTACGAGCAGTACTTC.

This clone was picked up one time. The chain combines TRBV28 with TRBJ1-5; TRBD1 matches 11 bases. Germline V gives CDR1 MDHEN, CDR2 SYDVKM. The J segment lost 9 bases and the V segment lost 6 bases, leaving 7 bases of the junction unmatched. The CDR3 has 14 residues. The DNA of the CDR3 is TGTGCCAGCAGCCCCGGACAGGGGGCAGCGCCCCAGCATTTT. It encodes CASSPGQGAAPQHF.

The CDR3 DNA is TGTGCTAGTGGTTTCCCATCGACGGGGGGTATAGGTGAAAAACTGTTTTTT. As protein: CASGFPSTGGIGEKLFF. This rearrangement joins TRBV12-5 to TRBJ1-4; a weak D match, TRBD1 (5 bases). The germline V gene has CDR1 LGHNT and CDR2 FRNRAP. The V end was cut by 3 bases, the J end by 7 bases, with 21 bases between. The CDR3 has 17 residues.

In this sample, this clone turned up a few times. This chain joins TRBV2 and TRBJ2-1, with TRBD2 matching over 7 bases. CDR1 SNHLY and CDR2 FYNNEI come from the germline V gene. The CDR3 is made up of 15 amino acids. Trimming removed 3 bases from V and 1 base from J; junction bases left unmatched: 3. This CDR3 is CASSDLRGSYNEQFF. CDR3 DNA sequence: TGTGCCAGCAGTGATTTGCGGGGGTCCTACAATGAGCAGTTCTTC.

The V gene is TRBV5-4, the J gene TRBJ2-7; possible D gene TRBD2, 6 bases. CDR3 size: 13 residues. Deletions cut 4 bases from V and 7 bases from J, with 15 bases between. Germline assignment: CDR1 SGHNT and CDR2 YYREEE (reference sequence). CDR3 bases: TGTGCCAGCAGCCTAGGACAACGGGGGGAGCAGTACTTC. Translating it yields CASSLGQRGEQYF.

Remarks on this clone: Germline is not matched at one junction end, which may reflect a read error. The chain has TRBV29-1 and TRBJ1-2; weak D call: TRBD1 (5 bases). The germline V gene encodes CDR1 SQVTM and CDR2 ANQGSEA. This CDR3 has 13 residues. CDR3 nucleotides: TGTAGCGTTAGAAAGGACATAGACTATGGCTACACCTTC. Its protein is CSVRKDIDYGYTF.

The chain is built from TRBV29-1 and TRBJ1-1; D may be TRBD1 (6 bases). CDR1 is SQVTM, CDR2 ANQGSEA, per germline. This CDR3 is built from 14 residues. Trimming cost V 6 bases and J 6 bases, with 20 bases left between them. CDR3 sequence: CSVHQITGLAEAFF. The CDR3 DNA is TGCAGCGTCCACCAAATAACAGGGTTAGCTGAAGCTTTCTTT.

This sequence joins TRBV25-1 and TRBJ2-7; D is possibly TRBD1 (5 bases). Looked up from germline, CDR1 is MGHDK and CDR2 is SYGVNS. The CDR3 length is 12 residues. Trimming left V 4 bases short and J 3 bases short, with 7 bases between. The CDR3, as DNA: TGTGCCAGCAGTGCCCAGGGCTACGAGCAGTACTTC. Protein: CASSAQGYEQYF.

J is TRBJ1-5 and V is TRBV25-1; maybe TRBD1 (5 bases). CDR3 size: 17 residues. Trimming took 1 base from V and 1 from J, leaving 14 bases between them. CDR1 and CDR2 from the germline V gene are MGHDK and SYGVNS. CDR3 bases: TGTGCCAGCAGTGAATCCGGGTGGGGGGGGAGCAATCAGCCCCAGCATTTT. Its translation: CASSESGWGGSNQPQHF.

This sequence joins TRBV2 and TRBJ2-1, with 8 nucleotides matching TRBD2. Germline V gene lookup returns CDR1 SNHLY and CDR2 FYNNEI. CDR3 size: 15 residues. The trim removed 7 bases at V and 10 bases at J, leaving 15 bases unmatched. For the CDR3, the DNA is TGTGCCAGCATTAGCGGGGCTAGCGGGTACAGGGAGCAGTTCTTC. Amino acid sequence: CASISGASGYREQFF. The full variable domain, in which reference TRBV2 and TRBJ2-1 provide the parts outside the CDR3, is EPEVTQTPSHQVTQMGQEVILRCVPISNHLYFYWYRQILGQKVEFLVSFYNNEISEKSEIFDDQFSVERPDGSNFTLKIRSTKLEDSAMYFCASISGASGYREQFFGPGTRLTVL.

The chain carries TRBV5-1 and TRBJ2-1, with 10 bases fitting TRBD2. V was pared by 2 bases and J by 9 bases, with 8 bases of the junction left unmatched. Germline CDR1 reads SGHRS; CDR2 reads YFSETQ. The CDR3 covers 15 residues. CDR3 coding DNA: TGCGCCAGCAGCTTTAAAAGCGGGGGGGCCTTTGAGCAGTTCTTC. It translates to CASSFKSGGAFEQFF.

The chain links TRBV24-1 to TRBJ2-7; possible D gene TRBD1, 6 bases. The germline CDR1 and CDR2 sequences are KGHDR and SFDVKD. V gave up 4 bases and J gave up 7 bases, with 7 bases separating them. CDR3 length: 11 residues. The CDR3 spells CATSEGGEQYF. The CDR3 region has the DNA TGTGCCACCAGTGAAGGGGGAGAGCAGTACTTC.

The V gene is TRBV6-1, the J gene TRBJ1-1, with TRBD1 identical over 7 bases. The V and J ends lost 2 bases and 6 bases, in that order; junction bases with no gene match: 9. The CDR3 extends over 15 amino acids. Looked up from germline, CDR1 is MNHNS and CDR2 is SASEGT. The CDR3 region is CASSELQGSLAEAFF. CDR3 nucleotide sequence: TGTGCCAGCAGTGAATTACAGGGGAGTCTTGCTGAAGCTTTCTTT.

This rearrangement joins TRBV30 to TRBJ1-2, with D perhaps matching TRBD1 (6 bases). The germline V and J ends were trimmed by 7 bases and 7 bases, with 19 bases remaining between them. Germline lookup yields CDR1 GTSNPN and CDR2 SVGIG (reference sequence). The CDR3 consists of 13 residues. The CDR3 here is CASNRDTISGYTF. The CDR3 nucleotides are TGTGCCTCCAACCGGGACACGATTTCTGGCTACACCTTC. The whole variable domain, remainder taken from reference TRBV30 and TRBJ1-2, is SQTIHQWPATLVQPVGSPLSLECTVEGTSNPNLYWYRQAAGRGLQLLFYSVGIGQISSEVPQNLSASRPQDRQFILSSKKLLLSDSGFYLCASNRDTISGYTFGSGTRLTVV.

This clone was seen only a few times. The chain employs TRBV11-2 and TRBJ1-1, with 9 bases lining up with TRBD1. Germline trimming cut 2 bases from V and 8 bases from J; bases unmatched to any gene: 3. CDR1 SGHAT and CDR2 FQNNGV come from the germline V gene. This CDR3 region has 13 residues. The DNA of the CDR3 is TGTGCCAGCAGCTTAATAGGGACAGGGGAAGCTTTCTTT. Translation: CASSLIGTGEAFF.